The 16 T cell receptor beta chains below were found in one sample sequenced in a study of T cell responses to AZD1222 COVID-19 vaccine. TCRdb's table, derived via immunoSEQ multiplex PCR, lists solely in-frame clones and lacks some. The sample lists about 130,000 clones, roughly 87% seen once, with roughly 6.1% in the top ten. The specimen comprised peripheral blood, sampled 28 days after the second AZD1222 dose. The receptors originated from an adult who received the AZD1222 COVID-19 vaccine.

The rearrangement uses TRBV29-1 and TRBJ1-1, with D unresolved. The CDR3 extends over 12 amino acids. Germline-derived CDR1 and CDR2 are SQVTM and ANQGSEA. Trimming pared 1 base from V and 6 bases from J, leaving 9 bases between. In nucleotides, the CDR3 is TGCAGCGTTGAAGTAGGCGGACCTGAAGCTTTCTTT. It encodes CSVEVGGPEAFF. Full variable domain (missing parts from reference TRBV29-1 and TRBJ1-1): SAVISQKPSRDICQRGTSLTIQCQVDSQVTMMFWYRQQPGQSLTLIATANQGSEATYESGFVIDKFPISRPNLTFSTLTVSNMSPEDSSIYLCSVEVGGPEAFFGQGTRLTVV.

In this sample, this clone turned up once. This sequence joins TRBV5-6 and TRBJ1-6; possibly TRBD1 for D (5 bases). Trimming stripped 5 bases from V and 7 bases from J, with 16 bases between. This CDR3 contains 15 residues. Germline lookup yields CDR1 SGHDT and CDR2 YYEEEE. In nucleotides, the CDR3 is TGTGCCAGCAGGGACATTGGGCTCGTCAATTCACCCCTCCACTTT. Protein sequence: CASRDIGLVNSPLHF.

The V call is TRBV19, the J call TRBJ1-1; TRBD1 matches 9 bases. Germline V CDR1 and CDR2: LNHDA, SQIVND (reference sequence). The CDR3 is 14 residues long. The V gene end was trimmed by 2 bases and the J gene end by 3 bases; junction bases not matched to a gene: 1. This CDR3 reads CASSITGGYTEAFF. The CDR3, as DNA: TGTGCCAGTAGTATAACAGGGGGCTACACTGAAGCTTTCTTT.

A single count supports this clone. The rearrangement joins TRBV7-2 to TRBJ2-2; TRBD2 matches at 7 bases. Trimming at V came to 2 bases and at J to 2 bases, leaving 5 bases not matched to a gene. CDR3 length: 16 residues. Looked up from germline, CDR1 is SGHTA and CDR2 is FQGNSA. CDR3 protein: CASSLYSGGNTGELFF. The CDR3, as DNA: TGTGCCAGCAGCTTATACTCGGGGGGTAACACCGGGGAGCTGTTTTTT.

This clone showed up just a few times. The germline gene is not matched at one end of the junction; a read error may be the cause. The chain combines TRBV11-3 with TRBJ1-1; TRBD1 matches at 9 bases. This CDR3 is 16 amino acids long. The germline CDR1 and CDR2 sequences are SGHNT and YENEEA. The CDR3 loop is CASSAPGQGLKTEAFF. Written as DNA, the CDR3 is TGTGCCAGCAGCGCCCCGGGACAGGGTTTGAAGACTGAAGCTTTCTTT.

This rearrangement joins TRBV6-5 to TRBJ2-1, with TRBD2 identical over 11 bases. Germline trimming cut 2 bases from V and 3 bases from J; bases unmatched to any gene: 3. Germline loops: CDR1 MNHEY, CDR2 SVGAGI. This CDR3 comprises 16 residues. CDR3 loop: CASSYMGLADYNEQFF. The CDR3 DNA reads TGTGCCAGCAGTTACATGGGACTAGCGGACTACAATGAGCAGTTCTTC.

This chain connects TRBV7-9 to TRBJ2-2, with TRBD2 matching over 15 bases. Unmatched junction bases numbered 7, after V lost 4 bases and J lost 4 bases. Germline CDR1 and CDR2: SEHNR and FQNEAQ (reference sequence). CDR3 size: 18 residues. CDR3 loop: CASSSGLAGGFGTGELFF. Here the CDR3 DNA reads TGTGCCAGCAGCTCCGGACTAGCGGGAGGGTTCGGCACCGGGGAGCTGTTTTTT.

The gene calls are TRBV30 and TRBJ2-3; 9 nucleotides agree with TRBD2. The trim removed 2 bases at V and 4 bases at J, leaving 1 base unmatched. Germline V gene data show CDR1 as GTSNPN and CDR2 as SVGIG (reference sequence). This CDR3 is built from 13 residues. As DNA, the CDR3 is TGTGCCTGGAGTCTAGCGGGACCAGATACGCAGTATTTT. Its protein product is CAWSLAGPDTQYF.

The CDR3 nucleotides are TGTGCCAGCAGTTTTGGGGGGAATGGGAACACTGAAGCTTTCTTT. Protein product: CASSFGGNGNTEAFF. V and J are TRBV28 and TRBJ1-1, with D possibly TRBD1 on 5 matching bases. CDR3 length: 15 amino acids. The V gene lost 3 bases and the J gene lost 1 base, with 12 bases spanning the gap. Germline V CDR1 and CDR2: MDHEN, SYDVKM. Variable domain in full (rest from reference TRBV28 and TRBJ1-1): DVKVTQSSRYLVKRTGEKVFLECVQDMDHENMFWYRQDPGLGLRLIYFSYDVKMKEKGDIPEGYSVSREKKERFSLILESASTNQTSMYLCASSFGGNGNTEAFFGQGTRLTVV.

Here the CDR3 DNA reads TGTGCCAGCGGAACAGGGTCTGGAAACACCATATATTTT. Its protein product is CASGTGSGNTIYF. The gene calls are TRBV12-3 or TRBV12-4 and TRBJ1-3, with TRBD1 as a possible D gene (6 bases). The V and J ends lost 8 bases and 1 base respectively, with 9 bases between them. The CDR3 consists of 13 residues.

This chain uses TRBV9 with TRBJ1-3, with 7 bases fitting TRBD1. The CDR3 is 15 amino acids. V lost 5 bases to trimming and J lost 0 bases; unmatched junction nucleotides: 5. Germline CDR1 is SGDLS and CDR2 is YYNGEE. CDR3 DNA sequence: TGTGCCAGCAGTTCGGGACAGAACTCTGGAAACACCATATATTTT. Amino acid sequence: CASSSGQNSGNTIYF.

The rearrangement links TRBV6-5 to TRBJ2-2; TRBD1 might be the D (6 bases). Germline V gene data show CDR1 as MNHEY and CDR2 as SVGAGI. Trimming shortened V by 5 bases and J by 0 bases, and 10 bases separated the two germline ends. The CDR3 consists of 15 residues. In nucleotides, the CDR3 is TGTGCCAGCAGTCGACAGGCCACGAACACCGGGGAGCTGTTTTTT. Its protein is CASSRQATNTGELFF.

CDR3 in amino acids: CASSLGPGILSYEQYF. The CDR3 DNA sequence: TGTGCCAGCAGCTTGGGTCCAGGCATCCTCTCCTACGAGCAGTACTTC. The rearrangement links TRBV5-6 to TRBJ2-7, with D uncertain. The CDR3 is made up of 16 amino acids. Per germline, CDR1 SGHDT and CDR2 YYEEEE. V dropped 0 bases and J dropped 0 bases, with 13 bases sitting between them.

CDR3 DNA sequence: TGTGCCAGCAGTCGGGGGACGGACCGGCCCCAGCATTTT. Protein sequence: CASSRGTDRPQHF. The genes are TRBV3-1 (or the pseudogene TRBV3-2) and TRBJ1-5; D possibly corresponds to TRBD1 (5 bases). Trimming shortened V by 6 bases and J by 9 bases, and 15 bases separated the two germline ends. The CDR3 is 13 amino acids. Looked up from germline, CDR1 is LGHDT and CDR2 is YNNKEL (reference sequence).

The rearrangement joins TRBV7-2 to TRBJ2-5, with 7 positions matching TRBD1. V shed 5 bases and J 4 bases; nucleotides not matched to a gene: 13. The CDR3 totals 16 residues. Germline CDR1 SGHTA, CDR2 FQGNSA. CDR3 DNA: TGTGCCAGCAGCCGCCCTACAGGGGTGGGCCTAGAGACCCAGTACTTC. This translates into CASSRPTGVGLETQYF.

The chain employs TRBV6-5 and TRBJ1-1; D is ambiguous. V was cut by 3 bases and J by 0 bases, with 8 bases left in between. Germline CDR1 MNHEY, CDR2 SVGAGI. The CDR3 totals 14 residues. CDR3 sequence: CASSYWRMNTEAFF. Here the CDR3 DNA reads TGTGCCAGCAGTTATTGGCGCATGAACACTGAAGCTTTCTTT.